The clone carrying this T cell receptor beta chain came up a few times. The antigen remains unidentified. TCRdb re-called the reads through MiXCR, storing one row per CDR3 protein. This sample has tens of thousands of distinct CDR3 sequences, with roughly half found just once. The sample is drawn from a study of T cell repertoires in cytomegalovirus infection. The wider study: Researchers turned to recently identified HLA-C-restricted CMV epitopes as well as well-studied HLA-B-restricted ones. Both a matching HLA type and CMV infection were indicated by public TCR beta signatures. Broader study findings: CMV-specific HLA-C-restricted TCR beta clonotypes dominated the ex vivo response.

The V gene's germline CDR1 is LNHDA and CDR2 SQIVND (reference sequence). Between the trimmed V and J ends, which lost 8 bases and 10 bases, there was a span of 11 bases. The CDR3 is 11 residues long. The sequence derives from a human donor in good health (CMV status not recorded). Some clones in this sample may be carry-over from other donors' samples. The gene calls are TRBV19 and TRBJ2-2; TRBD1 might be the D (6 bases). Sample: CD8+ T cells from cultured PBMCs, taken from culture after CMV antigen stimulation. DNA for the CDR3: TGTGCCAGTCACAGGGATTTGGAGCTGTTTTTT. It translates to CASHRDLELFF. The full variable domain, with the rest looked up from reference TRBV19 and TRBJ2-2, is DGGITQSPKYLFRKEGQNVTLSCEQNLNHDAMYWYRQDPGQGLRLIYYSQIVNDFQKGDIAEGYSVSREKKESFPLTVTSAQKNPTAFYLCASHRDLELFFGEGSRLTVL.